Included here is one T cell receptor beta chain sequence, with context. The source of the sample is a study of blood T cell repertoires in COVID-19. In the study overall: Collection of acute and convalescent COVID-19 samples took place in the United States, Italy and Spain. The analysed material was cDNA or gDNA that came from T cells, B-cell-depleted T cells, or PBMCs.

V was pared by 5 bases and J by 4 bases, with 10 bases of the junction left unmatched. CDR3 length equals 15 residues. Germline V gives CDR1 MNHEY, CDR2 SMNVEV (reference sequence). Original processing notes: Amplified reference gene primers provided the basis for estimating nucleated cell counts. Method: immunoSEQ multiplex PCR; TCRdb's copy keeps in-frame clones and lacks some. For V, J and clone size, that table is used; D and trimming come from the DNA. The repertoire holds about 49,000 clones, with 82% as singletons. The specimen was peripheral blood. This TCR was recovered from a woman aged 60-70 years with acute or convalescent COVID-19. The V and J genes are TRBV27 and TRBJ1-1, with 7 positions matching TRBD1. The CDR3 nucleotides are TGTGCCAGCAGTCCCCGAATGACAGGGTTCACTGAAGCTTTCTTT. Translation gives CASSPRMTGFTEAFF.